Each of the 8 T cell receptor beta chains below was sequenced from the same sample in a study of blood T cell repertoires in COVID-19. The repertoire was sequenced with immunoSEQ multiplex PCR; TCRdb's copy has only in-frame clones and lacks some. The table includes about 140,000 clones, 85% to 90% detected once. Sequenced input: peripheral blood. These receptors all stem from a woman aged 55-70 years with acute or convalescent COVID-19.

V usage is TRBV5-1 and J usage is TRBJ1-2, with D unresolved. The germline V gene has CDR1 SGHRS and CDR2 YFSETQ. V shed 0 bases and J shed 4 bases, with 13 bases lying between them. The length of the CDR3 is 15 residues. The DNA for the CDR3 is TGCGCCAGCAGCTTGGATGGAGGAAGCCCCTATGGCTACACCTTC. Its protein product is CASSLDGGSPYGYTF.

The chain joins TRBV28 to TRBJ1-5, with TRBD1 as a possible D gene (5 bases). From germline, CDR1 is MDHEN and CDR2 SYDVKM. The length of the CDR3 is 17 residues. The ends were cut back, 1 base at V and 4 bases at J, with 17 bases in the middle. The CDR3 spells CASSLFGGLGGNQPQHF. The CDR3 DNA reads TGTGCCAGCAGTTTATTCGGAGGGCTGGGGGGGAATCAGCCCCAGCATTTT. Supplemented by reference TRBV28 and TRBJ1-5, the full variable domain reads DVKVTQSSRYLVKRTGEKVFLECVQDMDHENMFWYRQDPGLGLRLIYFSYDVKMKEKGDIPEGYSVSREKKERFSLILESASTNQTSMYLCASSLFGGLGGNQPQHFGDGTRLSIL.

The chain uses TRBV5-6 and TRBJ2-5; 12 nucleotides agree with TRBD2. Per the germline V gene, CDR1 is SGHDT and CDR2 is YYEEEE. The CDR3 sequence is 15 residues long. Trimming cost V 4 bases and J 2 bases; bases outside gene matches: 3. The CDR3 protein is CASSVGTSGQETQYF. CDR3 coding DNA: TGTGCCAGCAGCGTCGGGACTAGCGGGCAAGAGACCCAGTACTTC.

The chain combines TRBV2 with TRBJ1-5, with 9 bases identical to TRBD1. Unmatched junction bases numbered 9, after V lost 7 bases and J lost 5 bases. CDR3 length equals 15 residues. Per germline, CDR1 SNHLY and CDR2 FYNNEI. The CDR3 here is CASKKAGQGHQPQHF. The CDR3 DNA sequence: TGTGCCAGCAAGAAGGCTGGACAGGGGCATCAGCCCCAGCATTTT.

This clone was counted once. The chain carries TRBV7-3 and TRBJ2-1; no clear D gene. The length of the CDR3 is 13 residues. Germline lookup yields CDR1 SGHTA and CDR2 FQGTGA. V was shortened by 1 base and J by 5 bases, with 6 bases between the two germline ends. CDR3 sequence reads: CASSLNSDNEQFF. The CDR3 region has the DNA TGTGCCAGCAGCTTAAATTCAGACAATGAGCAGTTCTTC.

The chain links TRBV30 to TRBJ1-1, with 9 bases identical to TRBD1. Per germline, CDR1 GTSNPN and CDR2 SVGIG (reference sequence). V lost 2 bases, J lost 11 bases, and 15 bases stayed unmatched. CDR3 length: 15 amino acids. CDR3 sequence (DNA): TGTGCCTGGAGTCTAGGACAGGGGAAACTTCAGCCCGCTTTCTTT. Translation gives CAWSLGQGKLQPAFF.

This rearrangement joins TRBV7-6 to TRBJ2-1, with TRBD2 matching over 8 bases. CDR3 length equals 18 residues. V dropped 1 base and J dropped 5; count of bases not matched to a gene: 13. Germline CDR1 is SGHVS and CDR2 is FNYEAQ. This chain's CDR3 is CASSLVVGLGNRDNEQFF. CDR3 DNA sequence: TGTGCCAGCAGCTTAGTGGTGGGACTAGGGAATCGCGACAATGAGCAGTTCTTC. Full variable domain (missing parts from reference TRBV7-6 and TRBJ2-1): GAGVSQSPRYKVTKRGQDVALRCDPISGHVSLYWYRQALGQGPEFLTYFNYEAQQDKSGLPNDRFSAERPEGSISTLTIQRTEQRDSAMYRCASSLVVGLGNRDNEQFFGPGTRLTVL.

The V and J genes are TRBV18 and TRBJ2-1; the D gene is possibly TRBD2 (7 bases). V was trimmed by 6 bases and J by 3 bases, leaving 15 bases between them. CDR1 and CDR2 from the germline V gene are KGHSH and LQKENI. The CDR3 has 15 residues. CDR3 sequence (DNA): TGTGCCAGCTCCCGGGGAGGGGGGAACTACAATGAGCAGTTCTTC. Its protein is CASSRGGGNYNEQFF.